These T cell receptor beta chains were read from a single sample in a study of OX40 agonist ivuxolimab in advanced cancers. This table comes from immunoSEQ multiplex PCR, and its TCRdb copy is limited to in-frame clones, with some not included. The sample has tens of thousands of clones, around 82% seen once. The sample in question was CD4+ or CD8+ T cells sorted from blood, obtained in a trial of the OX40 agonist ivuxolimab. These TCRs come from an adult with an advanced solid tumor such as melanoma, head and neck, liver or kidney cancer. Each CDR3 is given with its conserved first and last residue. D genes are given only for firm matches. Size is stated for part of the rows, as once, few or many counts, or as a class when the clone is expanded.

D gene	clone size	J gene	V gene	CDR3 protein	CDR3 DNA
TRBD1	-	TRBJ2-5	TRBV29-1	CSVAGQGREETQYF	TGCAGCGTCGCCGGACAGGGGCGAGAAGAGACCCAGTACTTC
TRBD2	-	TRBJ2-3	TRBV7-2	CASSFGLAGGPGTNTQYF	TGTGCCAGCAGCTTCGGACTAGCGGGGGGGCCTGGCACAAATACGCAGTATTTT
TRBD1	-	TRBJ2-7	TRBV10-3	CAISETPGDSSYEQYF	TGTGCCATCAGTGAGACCCCAGGGGACAGCTCCTACGAGCAGTACTTC
-	-	TRBJ2-1	TRBV28	CASSPPGGDEQFF	TGTGCCAGCAGTCCCCCGGGGGGCGATGAGCAGTTCTTC
TRBD2	-	TRBJ2-7	TRBV27	CASSRTRAPYEQYF	TGTGCCAGCAGTCGGACTAGGGCCCCCTACGAGCAGTACTTC
-	-	TRBJ2-5	TRBV29-1	CSDPVMFCETQYF	TGCAGCGACCCCGTTATGTTCTGCGAGACCCAGTACTTC
TRBD1	once	TRBJ1-2	TRBV27	CASSLGQGARGYTF	TGTGCCAGCAGTTTGGGACAGGGGGCGAGGGGCTACACCTTC
-	-	TRBJ2-1	TRBV19	CASSISHNEQFF	TGTGCCAGTAGTATATCCCACAATGAGCAGTTCTTC
TRBD2	-	TRBJ2-3	TRBV11-1	CASSYRLAMTDTQYF	TGTGCCAGCAGCTACAGACTAGCCATGACAGATACGCAGTATTTT
-	-	TRBJ2-1	TRBV9	CASSPEGGRYNEQFF	TGTGCCAGCAGCCCAGAGGGGGGGAGATACAATGAGCAGTTCTTC
-	-	TRBJ2-1	TRBV10-3	CAISETWANNEQFF	TGTGCCATCAGTGAGACTTGGGCGAACAATGAGCAGTTCTTC
-	-	TRBJ2-7	TRBV27	CASIDSYEQYF	TGTGCCAGCATCGACTCCTACGAGCAGTACTTC
-	-	TRBJ1-2	TRBV6-5	CASSYSIGDGYTF	TGTGCCAGCAGTTACTCGATCGGGGACGGCTACACCTTC
-	-	TRBJ2-3	TRBV2	CASSKIAEFSTDTQYF	TGTGCCAGCAGTAAGATAGCGGAATTTAGCACAGATACGCAGTATTTT
-	once	TRBJ1-2	TRBV2	CASSESTGSDYGYTF	TGTGCCAGCAGTGAATCTACAGGGTCGGACTATGGCTACACCTTC
-	-	TRBJ2-2	TRBV27	CASSLSVVSPRDTGELFF	TGTGCCAGCAGTTTATCTGTGGTGAGCCCCCGGGACACCGGGGAGCTGTTTTTT
-	-	TRBJ2-1	TRBV6-1	CASTPVNNEQFF	TGTGCCAGCACCCCCGTTAACAATGAGCAGTTCTTC
-	-	TRBJ2-3	TRBV27	CASRLRSTDTQYF	TGTGCCAGCAGGCTGCGCAGCACAGATACGCAGTATTTT
TRBD1	-	TRBJ2-7	TRBV27	CASSTGARLYEQYF	TGTGCCAGCAGCACAGGGGCTCGTCTCTACGAGCAGTACTTC
-	once	TRBJ2-7	TRBV11-2	CASTPWGLYEQYF	TGTGCCAGCACCCCCTGGGGCCTCTACGAGCAGTACTTC
TRBD1	-	TRBJ2-7	TRBV6-6	CASSQPGTASYEQYF	TGTGCCAGCAGTCAACCCGGGACAGCGTCCTACGAGCAGTACTTC
-	-	TRBJ1-1	TRBV7-6	CASSAAGAANTEAFF	TGTGCCAGCTCGGCGGCCGGGGCCGCGAACACTGAAGCTTTCTTT
-	once	TRBJ2-5	TRBV6-1	CASSEAYRGETQYF	TGTGCCAGCAGTGAAGCGTACCGGGGAGAGACCCAGTACTTC
TRBD2	-	TRBJ2-3	TRBV5-4	CASSLGSGRDSTDTQYF	TGTGCCAGCAGCCTGGGTAGCGGGAGAGATAGCACAGATACGCAGTATTTT
TRBD1	-	TRBJ1-5	TRBV6-1	CASSPGQTNQPQHF	TGTGCCAGCAGCCCGGGACAGACCAATCAGCCCCAGCATTTT
TRBD1	-	TRBJ2-3	TRBV5-4	CASSLGDRADTQYF	TGTGCCAGCAGCTTGGGGGACAGGGCAGATACGCAGTATTTT
TRBD2	-	TRBJ2-3	TRBV9	CASSSRAGGHTDTQYF	TGTGCCAGCAGCTCCCGAGCGGGGGGGCACACAGATACGCAGTATTTT
-	-	TRBJ1-1	TRBV4-2	CASSQAQGRGTEAFF	TGTGCCAGCAGCCAGGCACAGGGTAGGGGCACTGAAGCTTTCTTT
TRBD2	once	TRBJ2-3	TRBV6-4	CASSDRAGEADTQYF	TGTGCCAGCAGTGACCGGGCGGGAGAGGCAGATACGCAGTATTTT
TRBD1	-	TRBJ2-1	TRBV29-1	CSVDRDRGMGNEQFF	TGCAGCGTGGATAGGGACAGGGGGATGGGCAATGAGCAGTTCTTC
-	-	TRBJ2-2	TRBV6-5	CASSQGTLNTGELFF	TGTGCCAGCAGTCAAGGGACCCTGAACACCGGGGAGCTGTTTTTT
-	-	TRBJ2-7	TRBV19	CASSPGIASYEQYF	TGTGCCAGTAGCCCGGGAATCGCCTCCTACGAGCAGTACTTC
-	-	TRBJ1-1	TRBV13	CASVDSQNTEAFF	TGTGCCAGCGTCGACAGTCAGAACACTGAAGCTTTCTTT
-	few	TRBJ2-5	TRBV9	CASSVGGVEETQYF	TGTGCCAGCAGCGTAGGGGGAGTCGAAGAGACCCAGTACTTC
-	-	TRBJ1-1	TRBV7-9	CASSFSRGAGTEAFF	TGTGCCAGCAGCTTTTCCCGGGGGGCCGGCACTGAAGCTTTCTTT
-	-	TRBJ2-7	TRBV4-1	CASSQSPLGGRDEQYF	TGCGCCAGCAGCCAAAGCCCTTTAGGGGGGCGTGACGAGCAGTACTTC
TRBD1	once	TRBJ1-1	TRBV9	CASSVGGQGPVNTEAFF	TGTGCCAGCAGCGTAGGGGGACAGGGTCCCGTGAACACTGAAGCTTTCTTT
TRBD1	-	TRBJ1-1	TRBV6-4	CASRPTGLNTEAFF	TGTGCCAGCAGACCGACAGGGCTGAACACTGAAGCTTTCTTT
TRBD1	-	TRBJ2-3	TRBV28	CASSQGQGRGADTQYF	TGTGCCAGCAGCCAAGGACAGGGACGGGGCGCAGATACGCAGTATTTT
-	-	TRBJ2-1	TRBV7-9	CASSLASEYNEQFF	TGTGCCAGCAGCTTAGCTAGCGAGTACAATGAGCAGTTCTTC
TRBD1	once	TRBJ2-7	TRBV4-3	CASSQDGAGQGSYEQYF	TGCGCCAGCAGCCAAGATGGGGCAGGACAGGGGTCCTACGAGCAGTACTTC
-	few	TRBJ2-1	TRBV6-4	CASSESGGGYNEQFF	TGTGCCAGCAGTGAATCGGGGGGCGGGTACAATGAGCAGTTCTTC
-	-	TRBJ2-7	TRBV27	CASSLSMRVHEQYF	TGTGCCAGCAGTTTATCGATGCGGGTCCACGAGCAGTACTTC
-	few	TRBJ2-3	TRBV6-5	CASSSLLTLSDTQYF	TGTGCCAGCAGTTCCCTACTGACCCTTTCAGATACGCAGTATTTT